The rows below give T cell receptor beta chains drawn from one sample of a study of T-cell memory formation after mild COVID-19. Via MiXCR, TCRdb re-called the 5' RACE reads, giving one row per CDR3 protein. The data contain 550,000 to 600,000 distinct CDR3 sequences, less than 25% of them singletons. Sample: PBMCs or a T cell subset sorted from them (not recorded which). The receptors come from an adult woman who had mild COVID-19 (a few samples of this study predate the infection). Cell type and time point are not known. The conserved cysteine and the conserved F or W are not part of the CDR3 here. Size is omitted from some rows. Given values are once, few, many or a class for expanded clones.

>TRBV12-3/TRBV12-4|few|TRBJ2-2|15
ASSLSQMGPNTGELF
>TRBV15|-|TRBJ1-1|11
ATSRPVGTEAF
>TRBV21-1|-|TRBJ2-5|11
ASSKAPEETQY
>TRBV12-3/TRBV12-4|-|TRBJ1-1|12
ASRGRGVSTEAF
>TRBV9|few|TRBJ2-5|12
ASSVAWGPGTQY
>TRBV7-9|many|TRBJ2-1|14
ASSLKSSRGGSEQF
>TRBV29-1|-|TRBJ1-1|11
SVGSLSNTEAF
>TRBV20-1|few|TRBJ2-7|11
SAISGESYEQY
>TRBV24-1|-|TRBJ2-3|14
ATSDLKQAGTDTQY
>TRBV27|once|TRBJ1-6|10
ASSRPNSPLH
>TRBV7-9|-|TRBJ2-5|14
ASRQPGHPYQETQY
>TRBV5-1|many|TRBJ2-1|11
ASSPGTGDEQF
>TRBV20-1|-|TRBJ2-3|12
SGGQVGPTDTQY
>TRBV12-3/TRBV12-4|many|TRBJ2-3|13
ASSLASGRTDTQY
>TRBV20-1|few|TRBJ2-7|13
SARDRDGSSYEQY
>TRBV3-1|-|TRBJ2-7|14
ASSPGPGGLFHEQY
>TRBV6-5|few|TRBJ2-5|13
ASSQLAGAPETQY
>TRBV5-1|few|TRBJ1-5|13
ASSLVGGHHQPQH
>TRBV7-9|few|TRBJ2-7|13
ASSLGGYSSYEQY
>TRBV7-2|-|TRBJ2-2|15
ASSLVGLAGNTGELF
>TRBV6-6|few|TRBJ2-3|14
ASSYKLAGPTDTQY
>TRBV12-3/TRBV12-4|-|TRBJ2-3|12
ASSFFRTTDTQY
>TRBV7-9|-|TRBJ2-3|14
ASSNSTSGNTDTQY
>TRBV27|few|TRBJ1-5|12
ASSRQGSNQPQH
>TRBV18|-|TRBJ2-7|10
ASSPDRVEQY
>TRBV5-6|-|TRBJ2-3|15
ASSQGLELVGTDTQY
>TRBV3-1|many|TRBJ1-1|11
ASSSRQGTEAF
>TRBV12-3/TRBV12-4|few|TRBJ2-3|11
ASRGGGGDTQY
>TRBV20-1|-|TRBJ2-5|16
SARDLGGRANRGETQY
>TRBV14|few|TRBJ2-5|13
ASSPGTSIQETQY
>TRBV4-1|few|TRBJ2-7|14
ASSPRVRDGPYEQY
>TRBV5-4|few|TRBJ2-1|14
ASSRSRDLYGNEQF
>TRBV5-1|-|TRBJ1-2|13
ASSLEGPSTGGYT
>TRBV20-1|once|TRBJ2-7|12
STPSQGALYEQY
>TRBV5-6|few|TRBJ1-1|13
ASSLEPRGSTEAF
>TRBV5-6|few|TRBJ2-1|13
ASSLILGGADEQF
>TRBV11-3|few|TRBJ1-2|11
ASSPSRGYGYT
>TRBV29-1|few|TRBJ2-3|12
SVGRGGGTDTQY
>TRBV29-1|few|TRBJ2-1|13
SVGLTGGIYNEQF
>TRBV4-3|few|TRBJ2-1|14
ASSDLLASSYNEQF
>TRBV5-1|-|TRBJ2-6|13
ASSSTASGANVLT
>TRBV6-2/TRBV6-3|few|TRBJ1-5|11
ASRAGRNQPQH
>TRBV25-1|-|TRBJ2-5|12
ASTQGGKAQTQY
>TRBV11-1|few|TRBJ2-1|10
ASSRAGNEQF
>TRBV4-2|few|TRBJ2-1|15
ASSQDLAGAPYNEQF
>TRBV13|-|TRBJ2-7|14
ASSRTADRVTYEQY
>TRBV6-1|few|TRBJ2-1|13
ASSEPGTGSNEQF
>TRBV24-1|-|TRBJ2-7|12
ATSESGRKNEQY
>TRBV6-6|once|TRBJ2-5|12
ASSYRREGETQY
>TRBV12-3/TRBV12-4|-|TRBJ2-2|12
ASSIRLGTGELF
>TRBV4-2|few|TRBJ2-2|13
ASSQDFSGTGELF
>TRBV19|-|TRBJ1-1|11
ASRREMNTEAF